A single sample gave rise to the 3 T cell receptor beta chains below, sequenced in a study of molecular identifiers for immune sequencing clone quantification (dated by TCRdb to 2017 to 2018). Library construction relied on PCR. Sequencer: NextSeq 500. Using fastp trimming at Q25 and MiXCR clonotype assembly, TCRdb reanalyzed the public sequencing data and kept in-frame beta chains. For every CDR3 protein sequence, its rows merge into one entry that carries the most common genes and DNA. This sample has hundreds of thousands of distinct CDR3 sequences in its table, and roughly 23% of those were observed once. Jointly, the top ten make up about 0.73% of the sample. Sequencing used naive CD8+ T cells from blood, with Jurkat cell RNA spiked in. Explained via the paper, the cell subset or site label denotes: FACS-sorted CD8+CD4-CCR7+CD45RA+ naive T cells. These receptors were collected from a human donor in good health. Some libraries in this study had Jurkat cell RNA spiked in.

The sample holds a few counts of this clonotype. The chain's CDR3 is CASSPPLAGGLGFQETQYF. The CDR3 DNA sequence: TGTGCCAGCAGCCCGCCCCTAGCGGGAGGTCTTGGGTTCCAAGAGACCCAGTACTTC. This chain links TRBV7-2 with TRBJ2-5, with TRBD2 matching over 11 bases. There are 19 residues in the CDR3. With 5 bases clipped from V and 1 base from J, the junction kept 15 bases outside the gene matches. Germline V gene sequence: CDR1 SGHTA, CDR2 FQGNSA.

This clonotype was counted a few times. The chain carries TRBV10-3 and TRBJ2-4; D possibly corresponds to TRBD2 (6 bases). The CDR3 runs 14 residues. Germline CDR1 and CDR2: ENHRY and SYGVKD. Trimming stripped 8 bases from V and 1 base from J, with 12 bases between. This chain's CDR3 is CAIADREAKNIQYF. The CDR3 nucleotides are TGTGCCATCGCAGACCGGGAGGCCAAAAACATTCAGTACTTC.

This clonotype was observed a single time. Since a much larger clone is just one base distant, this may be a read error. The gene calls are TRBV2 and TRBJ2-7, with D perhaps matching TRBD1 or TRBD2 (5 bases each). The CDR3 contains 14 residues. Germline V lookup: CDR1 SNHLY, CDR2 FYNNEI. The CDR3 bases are TGTGCCGTCTTTCGGGGACGCTCCATCTACGAGCAGCACTTC. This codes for CAVFRGRSIYEQHF. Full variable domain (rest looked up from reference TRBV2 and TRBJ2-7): EPEVTQTPSHQVTQMGQEVILRCVPISNHLYFYWYRQILGQKVEFLVSFYNNEISEKSEIFDDQFSVERPDGSNFTLKIRSTKLEDSAMYFCAVFRGRSIYEQHFGPGTRLTVT.